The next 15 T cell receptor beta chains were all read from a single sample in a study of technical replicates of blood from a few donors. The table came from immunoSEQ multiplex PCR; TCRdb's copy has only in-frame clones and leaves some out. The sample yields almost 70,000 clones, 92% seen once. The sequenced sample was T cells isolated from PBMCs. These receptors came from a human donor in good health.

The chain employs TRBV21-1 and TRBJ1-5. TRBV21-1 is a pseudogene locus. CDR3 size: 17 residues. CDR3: CASSKQVEGGGSQPQHF. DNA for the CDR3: TGTGCCAGCAGCAAACAGGTGGAGGGAGGAGGTAGTCAGCCCCAGCATTTT.

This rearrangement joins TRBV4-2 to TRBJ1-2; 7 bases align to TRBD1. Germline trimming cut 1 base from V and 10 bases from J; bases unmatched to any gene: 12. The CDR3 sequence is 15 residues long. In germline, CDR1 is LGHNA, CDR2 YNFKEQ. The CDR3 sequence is CASSQVGGGDRYYTF. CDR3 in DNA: TGTGCCAGCAGCCAAGTTGGGGGTGGGGACAGATACTACACCTTC.

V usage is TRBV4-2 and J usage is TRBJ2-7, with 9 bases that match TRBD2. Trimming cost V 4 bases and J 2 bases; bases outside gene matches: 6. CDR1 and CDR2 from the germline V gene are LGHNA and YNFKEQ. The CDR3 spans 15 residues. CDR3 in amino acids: CASSPRLAETYEQYF. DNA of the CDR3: TGTGCCAGCAGCCCCCGACTAGCGGAGACCTACGAGCAGTACTTC.

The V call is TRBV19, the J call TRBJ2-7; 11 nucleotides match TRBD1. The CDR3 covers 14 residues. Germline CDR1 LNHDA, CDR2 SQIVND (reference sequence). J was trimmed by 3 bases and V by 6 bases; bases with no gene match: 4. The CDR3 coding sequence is TGTGCCAGTAGCTCGGGACAGGGGGGCTACGAGCAGTACTTC. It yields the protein CASSSGQGGYEQYF.

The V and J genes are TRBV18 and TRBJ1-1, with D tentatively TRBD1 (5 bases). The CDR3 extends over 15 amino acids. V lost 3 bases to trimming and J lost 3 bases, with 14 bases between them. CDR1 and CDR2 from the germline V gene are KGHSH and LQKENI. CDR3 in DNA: TGTGCCAGCTCACCTACCGACAGAACTTACACTGAAGCTTTCTTT. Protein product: CASSPTDRTYTEAFF. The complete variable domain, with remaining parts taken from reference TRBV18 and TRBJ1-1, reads NAGVMQNPRHLVRRRGQEARLRCSPMKGHSHVYWYRQLPEEGLKFMVYLQKENIIDESGMPKERFSAEFPKEGPSILRIQQVVRGDSAAYFCASSPTDRTYTEAFFGQGTRLTVV.

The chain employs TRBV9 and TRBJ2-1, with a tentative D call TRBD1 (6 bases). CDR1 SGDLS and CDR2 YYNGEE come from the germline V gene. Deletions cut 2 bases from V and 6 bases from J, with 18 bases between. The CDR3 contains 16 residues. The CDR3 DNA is TGTGCCAGCAGCGTCCCGAAGGACAGCTCCCGCAATGAGCAGTTCTTC. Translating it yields CASSVPKDSSRNEQFF.

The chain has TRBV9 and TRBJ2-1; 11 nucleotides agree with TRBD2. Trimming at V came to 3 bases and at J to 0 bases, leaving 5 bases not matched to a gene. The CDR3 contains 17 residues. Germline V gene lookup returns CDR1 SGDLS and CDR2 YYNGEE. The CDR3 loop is CASSGIGLAGSYNEQFF. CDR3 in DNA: TGTGCCAGCAGCGGAATAGGACTAGCGGGCTCCTACAATGAGCAGTTCTTC.

Written as DNA, the CDR3 is TGTGCCAGCAGCACTGGACAGGTTAGCTCCTACAATGAGCAGTTCTTC. It codes for CASSTGQVSSYNEQFF. This rearrangement joins TRBV11-3 to TRBJ2-1; 7 nucleotides line up with TRBD1. Per germline, CDR1 SGHNT and CDR2 YENEEA. The trim removed 5 bases at V and 0 bases at J, leaving 7 bases unmatched. This CDR3 is built from 16 residues.

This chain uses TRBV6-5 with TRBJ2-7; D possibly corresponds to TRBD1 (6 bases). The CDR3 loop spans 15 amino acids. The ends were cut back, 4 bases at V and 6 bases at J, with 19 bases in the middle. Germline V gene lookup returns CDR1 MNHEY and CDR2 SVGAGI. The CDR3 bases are TGTGCCAGCAGTTTATACAGGGAAGCACTCGGCGAGCAGTACTTC. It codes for CASSLYREALGEQYF.

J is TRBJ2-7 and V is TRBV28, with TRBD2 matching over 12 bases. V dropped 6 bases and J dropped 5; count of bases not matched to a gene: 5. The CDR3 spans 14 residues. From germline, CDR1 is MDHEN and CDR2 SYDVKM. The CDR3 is CASSPPSGRDEQYF. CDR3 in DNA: TGTGCCAGCAGCCCCCCTAGCGGGAGGGACGAGCAGTACTTC. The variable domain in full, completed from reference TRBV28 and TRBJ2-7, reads DVKVTQSSRYLVKRTGEKVFLECVQDMDHENMFWYRQDPGLGLRLIYFSYDVKMKEKGDIPEGYSVSREKKERFSLILESASTNQTSMYLCASSPPSGRDEQYFGPGTRLTVT.

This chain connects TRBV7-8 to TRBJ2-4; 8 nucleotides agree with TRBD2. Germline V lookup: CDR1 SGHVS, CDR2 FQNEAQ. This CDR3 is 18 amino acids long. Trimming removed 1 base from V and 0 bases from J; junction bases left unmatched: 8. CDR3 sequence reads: CASSLVGGRYLAKNIQYF. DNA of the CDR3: TGTGCCAGCAGCTTAGTGGGCGGGAGGTATCTAGCCAAAAACATTCAGTACTTC.

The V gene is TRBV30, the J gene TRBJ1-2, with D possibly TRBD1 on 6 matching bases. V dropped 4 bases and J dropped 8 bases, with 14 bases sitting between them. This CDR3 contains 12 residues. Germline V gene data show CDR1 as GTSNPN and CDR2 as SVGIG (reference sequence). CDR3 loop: CAWTTDSGGYTF. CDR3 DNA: TGTGCCTGGACTACGGACAGTGGGGGCTACACCTTC.

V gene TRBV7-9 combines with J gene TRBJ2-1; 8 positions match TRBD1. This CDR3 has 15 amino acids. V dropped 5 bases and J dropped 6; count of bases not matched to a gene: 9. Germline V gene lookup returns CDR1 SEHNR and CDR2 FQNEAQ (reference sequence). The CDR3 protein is CASSPSDREVNEQFF. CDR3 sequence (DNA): TGTGCCAGCAGCCCCTCGGACAGGGAAGTCAATGAGCAGTTCTTC.

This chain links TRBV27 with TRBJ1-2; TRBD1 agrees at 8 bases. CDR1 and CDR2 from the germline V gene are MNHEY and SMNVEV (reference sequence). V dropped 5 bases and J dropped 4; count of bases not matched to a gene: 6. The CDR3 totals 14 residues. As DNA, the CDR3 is TGTGCCAGCAGTCCATGGACAGGGACCTATGGCTACACCTTC. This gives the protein CASSPWTGTYGYTF.

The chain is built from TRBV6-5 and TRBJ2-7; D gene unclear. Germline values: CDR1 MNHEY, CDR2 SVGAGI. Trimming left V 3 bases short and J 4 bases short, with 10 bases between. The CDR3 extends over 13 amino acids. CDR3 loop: CASSYYEDYEQYF. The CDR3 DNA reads TGTGCCAGCAGTTATTACGAGGATTACGAGCAGTACTTC.